Included here is one TCR beta chain sequence, with context. What it binds is unknown. These data are taken from a study of shared clonotypes between healthy human individuals. Study-level results: Against clonotypes common to all four donors, non-shared ones had lower generation probabilities.

Sequencing was performed with immunoSEQ multiplex PCR; in TCRdb, only in-frame clones are kept and a portion is missing. The sample holds about 320,000 clones, around 90% seen once. Every one of the donors was a Caucasian adult that lived in Nashville, Tennessee. The clonotype was recovered from a man between 18 and 35 years old in good health. Sequencing was carried out using memory CD8+ T cells sorted from blood. Described subset: CD45RO+ cells pooled with CCR7-negative TemRA cells.

The CDR3 loop reads CASSLGSIGGELFF. The CDR3 DNA reads TGTGCCAGCAGCTTAGGTAGTATTGGCGGGGAGCTGTTTTTT. The gene calls are TRBV11-2 and TRBJ2-2; D gene uncertain. Trimming removed 1 base from V and 7 bases from J, with 10 bases in between. CDR1 is SGHAT, CDR2 FQNNGV, per germline. The CDR3 runs to 14 residues.